This T cell receptor beta chain was identified during a study of blood T cell repertoires in COVID-19. Overall study: Italy, Spain and the United States were the sources of the convalescent and acute COVID-19 samples. The analysed material was cDNA or gDNA that came from T cells, B-cell-depleted T cells, or PBMCs.

V lost 3 bases to trimming and J lost 4 bases, with 14 bases between them. The CDR3 covers 15 residues. Looked up from germline, CDR1 is SGHRS and CDR2 is YFSETQ. Authors' processing steps: By means of reference gene primer amplification, nucleated cell counts were estimated. TCRdb's copy holds only in-frame clones and misses some; the assay was immunoSEQ multiplex PCR. The V and J calls and clone size were taken over from that table, and D and trimming were inferred from the DNA. The table has about 300,000 clones, around 87% seen once. The chain couples TRBV5-1 to TRBJ1-3; D possibly corresponds to TRBD1 (5 bases). Sequenced input: peripheral blood. The origin of this receptor is a man in his 70s with acute or convalescent COVID-19. The CDR3 loop is CASSSTGDTGNTIYF. The DNA of the CDR3 is TGCGCCAGCAGCTCAACGGGGGATACGGGAAACACCATATATTTT.